This T cell receptor beta chain stems from a study of read filtering for tumor transcriptome and immune sequencing. This clonotype came up a few times. This library used approximately 370 ng RNA and molecular barcoded adaptors spanning alpha/delta and beta/gamma chains. MiXCR, run by TCRdb on the reads, gives a single entry per CDR3 protein. The sample shows over 50,000 distinct CDR3 sequences, approximately 20% of them seen only once. Germline trimming cut 4 bases from V and 14 bases from J; bases unmatched to any gene: 21. This CDR3 has 17 residues. Germline V gene sequence: CDR1 SGHVS, CDR2 FQNEAQ.

Specimen: a population of CD138-negative cells sorted from bone marrow. The J gene is TRBJ2-1, the V gene TRBV7-8; 9 bases line up with TRBD1. The sequence was collected from a donor aged 40 or over with multiple myeloma. CDR3 nucleotides: TGTGCCAGCAGCTCGGTAAAACAGGGGGCGCTTCAAAGAGGCAAGTTCTTC. Translated: CASSSVKQGALQRGKFF. The full variable domain, with the rest looked up from reference TRBV7-8 and TRBJ2-1, is GAGVSQSPRYKVAKRGQDVALRCDPISGHVSLFWYQQALGQGPEFLTYFQNEAQLDKSGLPSDRFFAERPEGSVSTLKIQRTQQEDSAVYLCASSSVKQGALQRGKFFGPGTRLTVL.